This T cell receptor (beta chain) was retrieved from a study of human T cells and chemical hapten exposure. The count of this clonotype is one. TCRdb called the RACE reads again in MiXCR, with one record for every CDR3 protein. This table has 80,000 to 100,000 distinct CDR3 sequences, 25% to 30% appearing once. Described time point: patch test 3, about 24 weeks after DPC sensitization. Treatment specified: therapeutic diphenylcyclopropenone sensitization with weekly scalp DPC. Trimming took off 0 bases at V and 5 bases at J, with 11 bases between the two ends. Germline V gene sequence: CDR1 LGHNA, CDR2 YSLEER. This CDR3 has 15 residues.

This chain connects TRBV4-3 to TRBJ2-1, with D maybe TRBD1 (6 bases). This clonotype was sampled from a man aged 35 to 55 with alopecia areata. Some clones in this sample may be carry-over from other donors' samples. Specimen: whole blood, collected in connection with sensitization to the hapten diphenylcyclopropenone (DPC). DNA for the CDR3: TGCGCCAGCAGCCAAGAGATCACAGGGCACAATGAGCAGTTCTTC. Protein product: CASSQEITGHNEQFF.